What follows are 27 T cell receptor beta chains derived from one specimen sequenced in a study of chemoradiotherapy in HPV16-positive cancers. Profiling relied on immunoSEQ multiplex PCR, and the TCRdb table lists in-frame clones only, not all of them. Of around 53,000 clones listed, roughly nine tenths are singletons. This sample comprised blood, obtained from a patient who underwent chemoradiotherapy. The receptors were gathered from a human donor with HPV-associated anogenital cancer.

This chain connects TRBV10-3 to TRBJ2-7, with D tentatively TRBD1 (5 bases). V was trimmed by 0 bases and J by 2 bases, leaving 5 bases between them. Germline CDR1 is ENHRY and CDR2 is SYGVKD. The CDR3 sequence is 13 residues long. CDR3 bases: TGTGCCATCAGTGAGTCAGGGGCCTACGAGCAGTACTTC. Translated: CAISESGAYEQYF.

This clone was detected a few times. The V call is TRBV7-2, the J call TRBJ2-2; 9 positions agree with TRBD2. The CDR3 is 15 residues long. The V gene end was trimmed by 2 bases and the J gene end by 5 bases; junction bases not matched to a gene: 3. CDR1 is SGHTA, CDR2 FQGNSA, per germline. The CDR3 DNA reads TGTGCCAGCAGCTTACAAGCGGGGGGAACCGGGGAGCTGTTTTTT. It codes for CASSLQAGGTGELFF.

The V and J genes are TRBV10-1 and TRBJ1-1; 9 bases align to TRBD1. The CDR3 loop spans 13 amino acids. The germline CDR1 and CDR2 sequences are WNHNN and SYGVQD (reference sequence). The junction had 1 base not matched to a gene; V was cut back by 6 bases and J by 2 bases. The CDR3 nucleotides read TGCGCCAGCAGGGGACAGGGCAACACTGAAGCTTTCTTT. Protein sequence: CASRGQGNTEAFF.

The chain carries TRBV4-3 and TRBJ1-1; possibly TRBD1 for D (5 bases). Trimming took 1 base from V and 1 from J, leaving 10 bases between them. The CDR3 is 15 amino acids. The V gene's germline CDR1 is LGHNA and CDR2 YSLEER. The CDR3 is CASSQGGGANTEAFF. The CDR3 nucleotides are TGCGCCAGCAGCCAAGGGGGCGGTGCGAACACTGAAGCTTTCTTT.

This rearrangement joins TRBV19 to TRBJ1-2; D not certain. Germline V gives CDR1 LNHDA, CDR2 SQIVND (reference sequence). The CDR3 is made up of 10 amino acids. With 3 bases removed from V and 6 bases from J, the gap between germline ends came to 2 bases. The CDR3 DNA reads TGTGCCAGTAGTATGGATGGCTACACCTTC. It encodes CASSMDGYTF.

This chain links TRBV7-8 with TRBJ2-7, with 8 bases fitting TRBD2. The V gene's germline CDR1 is SGHVS and CDR2 FQNEAQ. CDR3 length equals 14 residues. V lost 4 bases, J lost 0 bases, and 2 bases stayed unmatched. The CDR3 DNA sequence: TGTGCCAGCAGCTCTAGCGGGCCCTCCTACGAGCAGTACTTC. Its translation is CASSSSGPSYEQYF.

This rearrangement joins TRBV5-1 to TRBJ1-1; 7 bases agree with TRBD1. V was clipped by 4 bases and J by 1 base; unmatched bases: 7. The CDR3 spans 15 residues. CDR1 SGHRS and CDR2 YFSETQ come from the germline V gene. CDR3 protein: CASSPLGTANTEAFF. CDR3 nucleotides: TGCGCCAGCAGCCCATTAGGGACAGCGAACACTGAAGCTTTCTTT.

The chain recombines TRBV14 with TRBJ1-2; D possibly corresponds to TRBD1 (6 bases). Looked up from germline, CDR1 is SGHDN and CDR2 is FVKESK. The CDR3 covers 14 residues. Trimming shortened V by 5 bases and J by 0 bases, and 10 bases separated the two germline ends. CDR3 protein: CASSADRANYGYTF. CDR3 coding DNA: TGTGCCAGCAGCGCGGACAGAGCTAACTATGGCTACACCTTC.

V is TRBV14 and J is TRBJ1-4; TRBD1 matches at 9 bases. The germline V gene encodes CDR1 SGHDN and CDR2 FVKESK. The CDR3 is made up of 17 amino acids. V lost 4 bases, J lost 8 bases, and 14 bases stayed unmatched. CDR3 region: CASSLRTGATTQEKLFF. The CDR3 DNA sequence: TGTGCCAGCAGCCTCCGGACAGGGGCGACGACACAAGAAAAACTGTTTTTT.

J is TRBJ1-2 and V is TRBV10-2; D uncertain. Trimming cost V 2 bases and J 4 bases, with 26 bases left between them. Germline CDR1 WSHSY, CDR2 SAAADI. The CDR3 totals 19 residues. CDR3 nucleotide sequence: TGCGCCAGCAGTGAGCCATCGCAGGTTGGACCCCAAACAATCTATGGCTACACCTTC. This gives the protein CASSEPSQVGPQTIYGYTF.

The chain couples TRBV7-3 to TRBJ1-1; the D is unclear. The CDR3 extends over 12 amino acids. V was cut by 3 bases and J by 1 base, with 3 bases left in between. Germline CDR1 reads SGHTA; CDR2 reads FQGTGA. The CDR3 is CASSFKNTEAFF. CDR3 bases: TGTGCCAGCAGCTTTAAGAACACTGAAGCTTTCTTT.

The V call is TRBV5-1, the J call TRBJ2-5; 10 bases are shared with TRBD2. Germline V gene sequence: CDR1 SGHRS, CDR2 YFSETQ. The CDR3 has 16 residues. J lost 3 bases, V lost 3 bases, and 8 bases had no gene match. The CDR3 DNA reads as TGCGCCAGCAGCTCCGGGACTAGCGTACTAGAAGAGACCCAGTACTTC. It translates to CASSSGTSVLEETQYF.

This chain connects TRBV6-6 to TRBJ2-7, with 9 bases identical to TRBD2. The CDR3 extends over 15 amino acids. Germline V gene lookup returns CDR1 MNHNY and CDR2 SVGAGI (reference sequence). After removal of 6 bases from V and 2 bases from J, the junction contained 8 bases not matched to a gene. CDR3 DNA sequence: TGTGCCAGCAGCCCCGCCGCGGGAGGGGCCTACGAGCAGTACTTC. Translation: CASSPAAGGAYEQYF.

V is TRBV5-1 and J is TRBJ2-3; 11 bases line up with TRBD2. The CDR3 runs 16 residues. Trimming removed 5 bases from V and 3 bases from J; junction bases left unmatched: 8. Germline CDR1 and CDR2: SGHRS and YFSETQ. CDR3 residues: CASSSTSGSGTDTQYF. CDR3 DNA sequence: TGCGCCAGCAGTTCTACTAGCGGGAGTGGGACAGATACGCAGTATTTT.

This clone was counted a single time. V and J are TRBV27 and TRBJ2-5; D is perhaps TRBD1 or TRBD2 (5 bases each). This CDR3 comprises 15 residues. The V end was cut by 4 bases, the J end by 5 bases, with 17 bases between. CDR1 and CDR2 from the germline V gene are MNHEY and SMNVEV (reference sequence). DNA for the CDR3: TGTGCCAGCAGTTCCCGAACGGGGCAGGCGGAGACCCAGTACTTC. It specifies CASSSRTGQAETQYF.

A single count supports this clone. This chain uses TRBV29-1 with TRBJ2-7; 7 bases match TRBD1. The CDR3 loop spans 13 amino acids. V lost 7 bases, J lost 3 bases, and 9 bases stayed unmatched. The germline V gene has CDR1 SQVTM and CDR2 ANQGSEA. In nucleotides, the CDR3 is TGCAGCGCCCAGACAGGGATGGGCTACGAGCAGTACTTC. Amino acids: CSAQTGMGYEQYF.

This chain links TRBV29-1 with TRBJ1-1; D may be TRBD1 (6 bases). Germline values: CDR1 SQVTM, CDR2 ANQGSEA. Deletions cut 6 bases from V and 5 bases from J, with 16 bases between. The CDR3 contains 13 residues. The chain's CDR3 is CSVGSGVPTEAFF. The CDR3 coding sequence is TGCAGCGTCGGATCAGGGGTTCCAACTGAAGCTTTCTTT.

The chain has TRBV9 and TRBJ1-2; the match to TRBD1 covers 7 bases. The CDR3 length is 15 residues. Losses at the gene ends were 4 bases for V and 6 bases for J; bases not matched to a gene: 12. Germline lookup yields CDR1 SGDLS and CDR2 YYNGEE. CDR3 DNA: TGTGCCAGCAGCTCTCGACAGGGATCCCACCATGGCTACACCTTC. The encoded protein is CASSSRQGSHHGYTF.

The gene calls are TRBV11-2 and TRBJ2-5; D may be TRBD1 (6 bases). Germline CDR1 reads SGHAT; CDR2 reads FQNNGV. There are 15 residues in the CDR3. V was cut by 0 bases and J by 5 bases, with 13 bases left in between. DNA for the CDR3: TGTGCCAGCAGCTTAGACCGGACGAGGGGGGAGACCCAGTACTTC. Its translation is CASSLDRTRGETQYF.

The V call is TRBV5-6, the J call TRBJ2-5; no clear D. Germline CDR1 reads SGHDT; CDR2 reads YYEEEE. This CDR3 is 13 amino acids long. V lost 2 bases to trimming and J lost 2 bases, with 7 bases between them. The CDR3 DNA is TGTGCCAGCAGCTTAGGGCAGCAAGAGACCCAGTACTTC. Translating gives CASSLGQQETQYF.

V usage is TRBV30 and J usage is TRBJ1-4; the D is unclear. CDR3 length equals 13 residues. Germline V gives CDR1 GTSNPN, CDR2 SVGIG (reference sequence). Trimming took 7 bases from V and 4 from J, leaving 13 bases between them. The CDR3 sequence: CASTGGINEKLFF. CDR3 coding DNA: TGTGCCTCTACGGGCGGAATTAATGAAAAACTGTTTTTT.

The chain links TRBV30 to TRBJ1-1; 7 bases line up with TRBD1. The CDR3 runs to 13 residues. Germline-derived CDR1 and CDR2 are GTSNPN and SVGIG (reference sequence). V lost 2 bases and J lost 4; bases outside the gene matches: 4. The CDR3 DNA reads TGTGCCTGGAGTCCGACAGGGAGCACTGAAGCTTTCTTT. Translation gives CAWSPTGSTEAFF.

The chain couples TRBV4-3 to TRBJ1-2; D may be TRBD1 (6 bases). This CDR3 comprises 14 residues. Germline CDR1 and CDR2: LGHNA and YSLEER. Trimming took off 0 bases at V and 7 bases at J, with 12 bases between the two ends. The CDR3 protein is CASSQDNGGGGYTF. The CDR3 DNA reads TGCGCCAGCAGCCAAGATAACGGGGGCGGTGGCTACACCTTC.

J is TRBJ1-1 and V is TRBV29-1, with unresolved D. The CDR3 has 11 residues. V lost 3 bases to trimming and J lost 1 base, with 3 bases between them. From germline, CDR1 is SQVTM and CDR2 ANQGSEA. The CDR3 DNA reads as TGCAGCGTTGATCAGAACACTGAAGCTTTCTTT. Its protein product is CSVDQNTEAFF. The full variable domain, with the rest looked up from reference TRBV29-1 and TRBJ1-1, is SAVISQKPSRDICQRGTSLTIQCQVDSQVTMMFWYRQQPGQSLTLIATANQGSEATYESGFVIDKFPISRPNLTFSTLTVSNMSPEDSSIYLCSVDQNTEAFFGQGTRLTVV.

This clone was detected only a few times. The J gene is TRBJ1-1, the V gene TRBV19; the D is unclear. V was cut by 8 bases and J by 1 base, with 11 bases left in between. The CDR3 loop spans 13 amino acids. Germline CDR1 and CDR2: LNHDA and SQIVND (reference sequence). CDR3 in DNA: TGTGCCAGTGATAGGGTCCCGAACACTGAAGCTTTCTTT. It codes for CASDRVPNTEAFF. Using reference TRBV19 and TRBJ1-1 for the parts outside the CDR3, the full variable domain is DGGITQSPKYLFRKEGQNVTLSCEQNLNHDAMYWYRQDPGQGLRLIYYSQIVNDFQKGDIAEGYSVSREKKESFPLTVTSAQKNPTAFYLCASDRVPNTEAFFGQGTRLTVV.

This chain joins TRBV29-1 and TRBJ2-7, with D perhaps given as TRBD1 or TRBD2 (5 bases each). Trimming left V 3 bases short and J 5 bases short, with 14 bases between. This CDR3 comprises 13 residues. Germline V gene data show CDR1 as SQVTM and CDR2 as ANQGSEA. The chain's CDR3 is CSVDLGELNEQYF. The CDR3 DNA reads as TGCAGCGTTGATTTGGGGGAACTTAACGAGCAGTACTTC.

The chain employs TRBV11-2 and TRBJ2-7; TRBD2 aligns across 9 bases. The CDR3 covers 15 residues. J gave up 1 base and V 1 base, and 2 bases lay outside the gene matches. Looked up from germline, CDR1 is SGHAT and CDR2 is FQNNGV. CDR3 residues: CASSLAAGGSYEQYF. As DNA, the CDR3 is TGTGCCAGCAGCTTAGCAGCGGGGGGTTCCTACGAGCAGTACTTC.